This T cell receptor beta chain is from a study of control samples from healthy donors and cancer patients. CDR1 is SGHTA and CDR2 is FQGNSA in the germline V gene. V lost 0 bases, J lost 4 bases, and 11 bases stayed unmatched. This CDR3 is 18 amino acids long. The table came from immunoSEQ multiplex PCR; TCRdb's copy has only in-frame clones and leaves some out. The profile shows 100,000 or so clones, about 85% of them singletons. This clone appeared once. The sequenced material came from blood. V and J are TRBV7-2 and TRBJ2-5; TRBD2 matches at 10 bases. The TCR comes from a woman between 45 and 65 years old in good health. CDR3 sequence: CASSLALTSGPAGETQYF. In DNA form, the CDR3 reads TGTGCCAGCAGCTTAGCCCTGACTAGCGGGCCAGCGGGAGAGACCCAGTACTTC.